Listed below are T cell receptor beta chains from one sample, sequenced in a study of shared clonotypes between healthy human individuals. Assay used: immunoSEQ multiplex PCR; TCRdb lists only in-frame clones, some missing. The sample holds 600,000 to 800,000 clones, just under 75% seen once. Sequencing used memory CD4+ T cells sorted from blood. These receptors all come from a woman in her thirties in good health. Both conserved end residues are part of each CDR3. A D gene is named only where the DNA matches it firmly. Some rows have no size entry. The others give once, few or many, or a class for an expanded clone.

j_gene: TRBJ2-1; d_gene: TRBD2; abundance: NA; v_gene: TRBV9; CDR3aa: CASSSRTSGRVEQFF; CDR3nt: TGTGCCAGCAGCTCTCGGACTAGCGGGAGGGTTGAGCAGTTCTTC
j_gene: TRBJ2-1; d_gene: TRBD2; abundance: NA; v_gene: TRBV27; CDR3aa: CASSLLGGSTDEQFF; CDR3nt: TGTGCCAGCAGTCTCCTGGGCGGGAGTACGGATGAGCAGTTCTTC
j_gene: TRBJ2-7; d_gene: TRBD2; abundance: NA; v_gene: TRBV6-6; CDR3aa: CASSSTSGRSEQYF; CDR3nt: TGTGCCAGCAGTTCGACTAGCGGGAGATCCGAGCAGTACTTC
j_gene: TRBJ2-3; d_gene: NA; abundance: few; v_gene: TRBV6-6; CDR3aa: CASRGTSTSTDTQYF; CDR3nt: TGTGCCAGCAGGGGGACCTCGACTAGCACAGATACGCAGTATTTT
j_gene: TRBJ1-4; d_gene: NA; abundance: NA; v_gene: TRBV20-1; CDR3aa: CSAGHEKLFF; CDR3nt: TGCAGTGCTGGACATGAAAAACTGTTTTTT
j_gene: TRBJ1-2; d_gene: NA; abundance: NA; v_gene: TRBV5-3; CDR3aa: CARRLLALGGYGYTF; CDR3nt: TGTGCCAGAAGGCTATTGGCCCTAGGCGGCTATGGCTACACCTTC
j_gene: TRBJ2-5; d_gene: TRBD2; abundance: NA; v_gene: TRBV11-2; CDR3aa: CASSWGGGLAGQETQYF; CDR3nt: TGTGCCAGCAGCTGGGGGGGAGGACTAGCGGGGCAAGAGACCCAGTACTTC
j_gene: TRBJ1-4; d_gene: TRBD1; abundance: NA; v_gene: TRBV6-5; CDR3aa: CASRGQGIGEKLFF; CDR3nt: TGTGCCAGCAGGGGACAGGGGATAGGGGAAAAACTGTTTTTT
j_gene: TRBJ1-2; d_gene: NA; abundance: NA; v_gene: TRBV19; CDR3aa: CASSGGSNYGYTF; CDR3nt: TGTGCCAGTAGTGGGGGAAGTAACTATGGCTACACCTTC
j_gene: TRBJ2-5; d_gene: TRBD2; abundance: NA; v_gene: TRBV27; CDR3aa: CASRNSGSGTQYF; CDR3nt: TGTGCCAGCAGGAATAGCGGGAGCGGGACCCAGTACTTC